The T cell receptor (beta chain) under discussion was sequenced for a study of shared clonotypes between healthy human individuals (dated by TCRdb to 2019 to 2021). For context, the study as a whole: Three men and two women, aged 18 to 49 years, made up the cohort. To increase sequencing depth and limit assay-specific biases, TCR repertoire library preparation and sequencing were carried out by different laboratories using diverse techniques. For each donor, CD4 naive and CD4 memory were each run on three plates, CD8 naive on two plates, and CD8 memory on one plate. Between about 0.85 and 9.5 billion PBMCs per donor were obtained by leukapheresis. Blood TCR repertoires of roughly 5 healthy adults were deeply sequenced to estimate repertoire size and the extent of clonotype sharing between individuals. The research as a whole found: Even with the large sequencing depth, rarefaction of the sorted-subset datasets indicated that sequencing was incomplete. Sharing across a few donors was observed for approximately 5% of naive CD4, 3% to 4% of naive CD8, over 2% of memory CD4, and around 0.42% of memory CD8 clonotypes. Higher generation probabilities were observed for clonotypes shared by all four sorted-subset donors than for non-shared clonotypes. Because the study included a small number of donors, the genetic and exposure-history diversity represented was limited. Only blood was sampled, and tissue TCR repertoires likely differ from those in blood. Naive subsets generally had larger estimated clonotype richness than memory subsets. Based on pairwise subsampling, the degree of clonotype sharing among donors was expected to be affected by sequencing depth.

CD8 naive samples were CD45RO-negative cells positively selected for CCR7, giving a CD45RA+CCR7+ population that excluded TemRA cells. The donors were healthy, HIV-negative adults who had no recently reported acute infections or vaccinations. Every donor was a Caucasian adult residing in Nashville, Tennessee, USA. After blood collection by leukapheresis, PBMCs were isolated using Ficoll-Histopaque density gradient centrifugation and then cryopreserved in the vapor phase of liquid nitrogen. Analytical flow cytometry was used to check the purity and quantity of each magnetically sorted T cell population. Each sorted fraction had its genomic DNA isolated and then quantified by UV absorbance on a Nanodrop 2000c. Comment on this clone: Its target antigen remains unknown. It has no much larger one-base neighbor in the sample; base qualities were not kept.

The germline V gene provides CDR1 SNHLY and CDR2 FYNNEI. At the junction V is shortened by 6 bases and J by 3 bases; bases outside the gene matches: 8. Counted from cysteine to phenylalanine, this CDR3 has 16 amino acids. Just CDR3 DNA is preserved here, 48 bases in frame from base 1. TCR CDR3 regions were amplified from genomic DNA by multiplex PCR using the deep immunoSEQ assay. Genomic DNA extracted from each cell subset was distributed evenly over all wells of several immunoSEQ 96-well plates, and each plate served as one replicate. For sorted subsets, each replicate PCR was loaded with around 220 ng genomic DNA, equivalent to 30,000 or so T cell genomes. Purified libraries were quantified with a Qubit 3.0 fluorometer, sized on a Bioanalyzer 2100, and re-quantified with the KAPA Library Quantification kit. A separate single-read 150-cycle Illumina NextSeq 550 flow cell was used to sequence each immunoSEQ 96-well plate. The original pipeline was this. The immunoSEQ output contained only junctional sequences without quality scores, so filtering could not match that applied to full-length reads. To assign V/J genes and CDR3, sequences were annotated using PyIR, a Python wrapper for IgBLAST v1.9, with IMGT germline references. Reads were removed for weak V/J assignments (E-value above 1e-6), missing CDR3, stop codons, out-of-frame junctions, or ambiguous translated residues. A V3J clonotype was defined by an identical inferred V gene, J gene, and CDR3 amino acid sequence. The percentage overlap between two repertoires was calculated by dividing the number of shared unique clonotypes by the size of the smaller repertoire. Repertoire richness was assessed with RTK rarefaction, the Chao1 estimator, and Recon v2.1 estimates of unobserved clonotypes. For all TCRbeta clonotypes obtained by the gDNA method from a few donors, generation probabilities were computed with OLGA. TCRdb provides this immuneACCESS table in a form limited to in-frame rearrangements. Some clones are lacking; in checked studies, under half of them reflect an unresolved V gene, and why the rest are absent is not known. The D gene and trimming were derived from the DNA, and the V and J assignments and clone size from that table. For this sample the table gives around 2.1 million clones, of which just over 90% were detected only once. Of the sample, 1.7% falls within the top ten clones.

Sequenced sample: naive CD8+ T cells from PBMCs. The cell subset or site label here, explained by the study, means: CD45RA+CCR7+. The clonotype comes from a man aged 18 to 30 in good health. Some clones in this sample may be carry-over from other donors' samples. The rearrangement joined TRBV2 to TRBJ1-4, with 9 junctional bases fitting TRBD1. CDR3 loop: CASRGTGLTSNEKLFF. The DNA reads TGTGCCAGCAGGGGGACAGGGCTTACCTCTAATGAAAAACTGTTTTTT. With all but the CDR3 taken from the reference TRBV2 and TRBJ1-4 genes, the full variable domain is: EPEVTQTPSHQVTQMGQEVILRCVPISNHLYFYWYRQILGQKVEFLVSFYNNEISEKSEIFDDQFSVERPDGSNFTLKIRSTKLEDSAMYFCASRGTGLTSNEKLFFGSGTQLSVL.